This paragraph covers one T cell receptor (beta chain) sequence. Its antigen remains unknown. These data are taken from a study of T cell clonotyping in hematopoietic cell transplantation. Overall study results and limits: At the given depth, recipient repertoires were over 95% de novo clonotypes. Pathologically expanded recipient clonotypes increased progressively from day 30 to day 180 as diversity fell. Graft donor and pretransplant recipient Inverse Simpson Index values predicted broader posttransplant TCR diversity.

This CDR3 has 13 residues. CDR1 and CDR2 (germline): SNHLY, FYNNEI. The trim removed 7 bases at V and 5 bases at J, leaving 5 bases unmatched. TCRdb's copy holds only in-frame clones and misses some; the assay was immunoSEQ multiplex PCR. The data show 35,000 to 45,000 clones, with 94% seen just once and roughly 0.82% held by the top ten. Input material: peripheral blood mononuclear cells. The chain is built from TRBV2 and TRBJ2-3, with 8 bases aligning to TRBD2. The origin of this receptor is a woman aged 45-60 years in good health. Some clones in this sample may be carry-over from other donors' samples. CDR3 DNA: TGTGCCAGCACGGGGGGGCAAGAAGATACGCAGTATTTT. This sequence encodes CASTGGQEDTQYF.